The present T cell receptor beta chain was sequenced within a study of T cells in Graves' hyperthyroidism and ophthalmopathy. Authors of the study amplified TCR beta CDR3 regions from RNA transcripts. RT-PCR in the first round (using the HTBI primer set) targeted the TCR CDR3. TCRdb re-derived calls from the multiplex PCR reads in MiXCR, one entry per CDR3 protein. Among roughly 400,000 distinct CDR3 sequences, over 11% were seen once, and the ten largest hold 28%. This clonotype was observed many times. Trimming left V 8 bases short and J 3 bases short, with 9 bases between. CDR3 length equals 12 residues. Germline CDR1 reads MNHEY; CDR2 reads SVGEGT.

This chain uses TRBV6-2 or TRBV6-3 with TRBJ2-3; the D gene is possibly TRBD2 (5 bases). The TCR comes from a middle-aged man with Graves' ophthalmopathy. Sequenced input: blood. The CDR3 DNA is TGTGCCAGCGGTCGACTAACAGATACGCAGTATTTT. Translated: CASGRLTDTQYF.